Below are 18 T cell receptor beta chains sequenced from a single sample in a study of identical twins. TCRdb called the 5' RACE reads again in MiXCR, with one record for every CDR3 protein. Counted here are under 900,000 distinct CDR3 sequences, roughly an eighth occurring once; the ten biggest clones make up around 1.6%. The sample was also linked to a second study, of yellow fever vaccine responses in identical twins.

Sequenced: PBMCs. The receptors stem from a woman between 18 and 29 years old in good health.

This clonotype was seen a handful of times. The V gene is TRBV6-1, the J gene TRBJ2-3; a weak D match, TRBD2 (6 bases). This CDR3 contains 14 residues. The germline CDR1 and CDR2 sequences are MNHNS and SASEGT. The V end was cut by 7 bases, the J end by 2 bases, with 13 bases between. The CDR3 DNA follows: TGTGCCAGCACCCCCGGAGGGTACACAGATACGCAGTATTTT. It is translated as CASTPGGYTDTQYF.

CDR3 protein: CASSITGTRNNEQFF. CDR3 coding DNA: TGTGCCAGCAGTATTACCGGGACTAGAAACAATGAGCAGTTCTTC. The gene calls are TRBV6-9 and TRBJ2-1, with TRBD2 matching 8 bases. The V and J ends lost 5 bases and 5 bases, in that order; junction bases with no gene match: 8. Germline lookup yields CDR1 MNHGY and CDR2 SVAAGI. The CDR3 totals 15 residues.

This clonotype was detected only a few times. V is TRBV14 and J is TRBJ2-5; perhaps TRBD2 as D (5 bases). Germline V gene lookup returns CDR1 SGHDN and CDR2 FVKESK. CDR3 length: 14 amino acids. The germline V and J ends were trimmed by 2 bases and 0 bases, with 7 bases remaining between them. For the CDR3, the DNA is TGTGCCAGCAGCCAAACGGGATACCAAGAGACCCAGTACTTC. It codes for CASSQTGYQETQYF.

Only a few counts were recorded for this clonotype. The chain has TRBV27 and TRBJ1-1; D is unresolved. V shed 8 bases and J shed 1 base, with 17 bases lying between them. CDR3 length: 15 amino acids. Germline V lookup: CDR1 MNHEY, CDR2 SMNVEV (reference sequence). The CDR3 here is CASRIGPYGNTEAFF. The CDR3 coding sequence is TGTGCCAGCCGGATCGGGCCATACGGGAACACTGAAGCTTTCTTT.

This clonotype was found many times. The chain employs TRBV7-2 and TRBJ2-4; the D gene is possibly TRBD2 (6 bases). The CDR3 is 16 residues long. V dropped 5 bases and J dropped 0 bases, with 14 bases sitting between them. Per the germline V gene, CDR1 is SGHTA and CDR2 is FQGNSA. In DNA, the CDR3 is TGTGCCAGCAGCAGTGGACCGGGGGTAGCCAAAAACATTCAGTACTTC. This codes for CASSSGPGVAKNIQYF.

J is TRBJ2-7 and V is TRBV6-1; 7 bases agree with TRBD1. CDR3 size: 15 residues. J gave up 3 bases and V 6 bases, and 11 bases lay outside the gene matches. Per the germline V gene, CDR1 is MNHNS and CDR2 is SASEGT. As DNA, the CDR3 is TGTGCCAGCAGAGGGGGACAGAGTGGGAGCTACGAGCAGTACTTC. Encoded protein: CASRGGQSGSYEQYF.

The table lists this clonotype with a few counts. The CDR3 DNA is TGTGCCAGCACGGTTTCGGGTTCACCCCTCCACTTT. This encodes CASTVSGSPLHF. The gene calls are TRBV2 and TRBJ1-6, with D unclear. Trimming cost V 7 bases and J 9 bases, with 10 bases left between them. Germline assignment: CDR1 SNHLY and CDR2 FYNNEI. The CDR3 runs to 12 residues.

As for this clonotype: Relative to the germline gene, one junction end is altered; a read error may explain this. This chain uses TRBV20-1 with TRBJ2-1; 8 bases match TRBD2. CDR1 is DFQATT and CDR2 is SNEGSKA in the germline V gene (reference sequence). The CDR3 runs to 14 residues. In nucleotides, the CDR3 is TGCAGAGCTAGTAGACTAGCGAGTAACAATGAGCAGTTCTTC. Its protein is CRASRLASNNEQFF.

CDR3 residues: CASSPGWLAGGAETQYF. The CDR3 nucleotides read TGTGCCAGCAGCCCAGGATGGCTAGCGGGAGGGGCAGAGACCCAGTACTTC. The V and J genes are TRBV5-6 and TRBJ2-5; 12 bases are a match to TRBD2. The CDR3 has 17 residues. Germline V gene sequence: CDR1 SGHDT, CDR2 YYEEEE. V was clipped by 4 bases and J by 4 bases; unmatched bases: 11.

The gene calls are TRBV27 and TRBJ2-5; D unresolved. Germline CDR1 MNHEY, CDR2 SMNVEV (reference sequence). The V end was cut by 6 bases, the J end by 1 base, with 21 bases between. The CDR3 runs 17 residues. In nucleotides, the CDR3 is TGTGCCAGCAGCCCCCAGGTTGCGGCTACCACCCAAGAGACCCAGTACTTC. It codes for CASSPQVAATTQETQYF.

This clonotype was detected many times. The chain's CDR3 is CASSLAGVGTDTQYF. The CDR3, as DNA: TGTGCCAGCAGCTTAGCGGGAGTGGGCACAGATACGCAGTATTTT. The rearrangement uses TRBV11-3 and TRBJ2-3; TRBD2 is a possible D gene (6 bases). Germline V gene data show CDR1 as SGHNT and CDR2 as YENEEA. The V end lost 1 base, the J end lost 1 base, and 9 bases lay between the germline ends. The CDR3 has 15 amino acids.

V gene TRBV20-1 combines with J gene TRBJ2-7; D is possibly TRBD1 or TRBD2 (6 bases each). CDR3 length equals 15 residues. CDR1 is DFQATT and CDR2 is SNEGSKA in the germline V gene (reference sequence). The V end was cut by 3 bases, the J end by 3 bases, with 18 bases between. Here the CDR3 DNA reads TGCAGTGCTAGCTCGGGGGACACAATTTACTACGAGCAGTACTTC. It is translated as CSASSGDTIYYEQYF.

This clonotype was seen a few times. CDR3 sequence (DNA): TGTGCCAGCAGCTTAGACCCTCAGATGAACACTGAAGCTTTCTTT. Translated: CASSLDPQMNTEAFF. The chain uses TRBV7-8 and TRBJ1-1; no clear D gene. Trimming cost V 1 base and J 0 bases, with 9 bases left between them. CDR3 size: 15 residues. CDR1 is SGHVS and CDR2 is FQNEAQ in the germline V gene.

V is TRBV6-1 and J is TRBJ1-5; possibly TRBD1 for D (6 bases). This CDR3 spans 15 amino acids. The germline V gene has CDR1 MNHNS and CDR2 SASEGT. V dropped 5 bases and J dropped 1 base, with 12 bases sitting between them. The CDR3 sequence is CASSLEDRSNQPQHF. For the CDR3, the DNA is TGTGCCAGCAGTTTAGAGGACAGAAGCAATCAGCCCCAGCATTTT.

The J gene is TRBJ2-1, the V gene TRBV29-1; D not certain. Germline lookup yields CDR1 SQVTM and CDR2 ANQGSEA. This CDR3 is built from 11 residues. V lost 4 bases, J lost 5 bases, and 6 bases lay in between. The DNA of the CDR3 is TGCAGCGTTGTGGTGAACAATGAGCAGTTCTTC. It specifies CSVVVNNEQFF.

This clonotype was counted only a few times. This rearrangement joins TRBV11-2 to TRBJ2-7; TRBD2 matches 9 bases. CDR1 and CDR2 from the germline V gene are SGHAT and FQNNGV. V lost 3 bases, J lost 0 bases, and 9 bases stayed unmatched. The CDR3 length is 17 residues. The CDR3, as DNA: TGTGCCAGCAGCTTTGGCGGACTAGCGAAAATCTCCTACGAGCAGTACTTC. Translating gives CASSFGGLAKISYEQYF.

This clonotype has a handful of counts. An end of the junction differs from the germline gene, which may be a read error. The chain links TRBV7-9 to TRBJ2-2; TRBD2 is a possible D gene (7 bases). Germline V gene data show CDR1 as SEHNR and CDR2 as FQNEAQ (reference sequence). There are 16 residues in the CDR3. CDR3 protein: CASRLGGGRNTGELFF. CDR3 sequence (DNA): TGTGCCAGCAGATTAGGGGGGGGCCGGAACACCGGGGAGCTGTTTTTT.

This clonotype was counted ten times or more. The chain uses TRBV12-3 or TRBV12-4 and TRBJ2-1; D may be TRBD2 (6 bases). Trimming pared 5 bases from V and 0 bases from J, leaving 11 bases between. The CDR3 contains 15 residues. CDR3 DNA: TGTGCCAGCAGTCCCAAGGGACTCTCCTACAATGAGCAGTTCTTC. Translated, it gives CASSPKGLSYNEQFF.